Listed below are T cell receptor beta chains from one sample, sequenced in a study of cytomegalovirus exposure and HLA in healthy donors. Profiled with immunoSEQ multiplex PCR; TCRdb holds only in-frame clones, not every one. The sample lists under 140,000 clones, more than 65% occurring once. Sequenced sample: PBMCs. These receptor sequences come from a young man in good health and CMV-seropositive. Each CDR3 is given with its conserved first and last residue. D genes are given only for firm matches. Part of the rows lack a size; the others show once, few, many or a class for expanded clones.

j_gene: TRBJ1-4
d_gene: -
len: 16
v_gene: TRBV7-9
abundance: few
CDR3aa: CASSLGQGRANEKLFF
CDR3nt: TGTGCCAGCAGCTTAGGGCAGGGGCGCGCTAATGAAAAACTGTTTTTT

j_gene: TRBJ2-7
d_gene: -
len: 13
v_gene: TRBV11-3
abundance: -
CDR3aa: CASSLNRVGEQYF
CDR3nt: TGTGCCAGCAGCTTAAACAGGGTAGGGGAGCAGTACTTC

j_gene: TRBJ1-2
d_gene: TRBD1
len: 14
v_gene: TRBV6-5
abundance: -
CDR3aa: CASSRQGSNYGYTF
CDR3nt: TGTGCCAGCAGTCGACAGGGAAGCAACTATGGCTACACCTTC

j_gene: TRBJ2-7
d_gene: -
len: 14
v_gene: TRBV7-3
abundance: -
CDR3aa: CASSLTGALSEQYF
CDR3nt: TGTGCCAGCAGCTTAACAGGGGCTCTTTCCGAGCAGTACTTC

j_gene: TRBJ2-7
d_gene: TRBD2
len: 12
v_gene: TRBV5-1
abundance: -
CDR3aa: CASGRGGYEQYF
CDR3nt: TGCGCCAGCGGTCGGGGGGGCTACGAGCAGTACTTC

j_gene: TRBJ2-7
d_gene: -
len: 14
v_gene: TRBV11-2
abundance: -
CDR3aa: CASSFSLSSYEQYF
CDR3nt: TGTGCCAGCAGCTTTAGTCTATCCTCTTACGAGCAGTACTTC

j_gene: TRBJ1-5
d_gene: TRBD1
len: 16
v_gene: TRBV19
abundance: -
CDR3aa: CASRPFGTGDNQPQHF
CDR3nt: TGTGCCAGTAGACCCTTCGGGACAGGGGACAATCAGCCCCAGCATTTT

j_gene: TRBJ1-2
d_gene: -
len: 15
v_gene: TRBV18
abundance: -
CDR3aa: CASSPSDYYLAGYTF
CDR3nt: TGTGCCAGCTCACCATCGGACTATTACTTGGCGGGCTACACCTTC

j_gene: TRBJ2-5
d_gene: TRBD2
len: 15
v_gene: TRBV9
abundance: once
CDR3aa: CASSSGGRYQETQYF
CDR3nt: TGTGCCAGCAGTAGCGGGGGGCGGTACCAAGAGACCCAGTACTTC

j_gene: TRBJ2-7
d_gene: TRBD1
len: 17
v_gene: TRBV5-6
abundance: -
CDR3aa: CASSAGTGGPGVYEQYF
CDR3nt: TGTGCCAGCAGCGCAGGGACAGGGGGCCCCGGGGTGTACGAGCAGTACTTC

j_gene: TRBJ2-1
d_gene: TRBD1
len: 16
v_gene: TRBV25-1
abundance: once
CDR3aa: CASSESDRGSYNEQFF
CDR3nt: TGTGCCAGCAGTGAATCGGACAGGGGCTCCTACAATGAGCAGTTCTTC

j_gene: TRBJ2-7
d_gene: TRBD1
len: 12
v_gene: TRBV6-1
abundance: -
CDR3aa: CASDREFYEQYF
CDR3nt: TGTGCGTCGGACAGGGAGTTCTACGAGCAGTACTTC

j_gene: TRBJ1-2
d_gene: -
len: 13
v_gene: TRBV7-2
abundance: -
CDR3aa: CASSPQESYGYTF
CDR3nt: TGTGCCAGCAGCCCACAAGAATCCTATGGCTACACCTTC

j_gene: TRBJ2-3
d_gene: TRBD1
len: 13
v_gene: TRBV7-6
abundance: -
CDR3aa: CASSSKGADTQYF
CDR3nt: TGTGCCAGCAGCTCAAAGGGGGCGGATACGCAGTATTTT

j_gene: TRBJ2-6
d_gene: -
len: 19
v_gene: TRBV7-8
abundance: -
CDR3aa: CASSLARGGRFGGANVLTF
CDR3nt: TGTGCCAGCAGCTTGGCCCGAGGGGGTAGATTCGGTGGGGCCAACGTCCTGACTTTC

j_gene: TRBJ2-5
d_gene: -
len: 16
v_gene: TRBV6-5
abundance: -
CDR3aa: CASSYAPGGRGETQYF
CDR3nt: TGTGCCAGCAGTTACGCCCCCGGGGGGCGCGGGGAGACCCAGTACTTC

j_gene: TRBJ1-3
d_gene: TRBD1
len: 16
v_gene: TRBV7-8
abundance: -
CDR3aa: CASSYRGRSTGNTIYF
CDR3nt: TGTGCCAGCAGCTACAGGGGACGAAGTACTGGAAACACCATATATTTT

j_gene: TRBJ2-2
d_gene: TRBD2
len: 14
v_gene: TRBV2
abundance: -
CDR3aa: CASMGLAGTGELFF
CDR3nt: TGTGCCAGCATGGGACTAGCGGGGACCGGGGAGCTGTTTTTT

j_gene: TRBJ1-1
d_gene: -
len: 15
v_gene: TRBV4-1
abundance: -
CDR3aa: CASSLVDRLNTEAFF
CDR3nt: TGCGCCAGCAGCCTCGTGGACAGATTAAACACTGAAGCTTTCTTT

j_gene: TRBJ2-7
d_gene: -
len: 17
v_gene: TRBV13
abundance: -
CDR3aa: CASSLWALVGDKGKQYF
CDR3nt: TGTGCCAGCAGCTTATGGGCCCTCGTAGGGGATAAGGGGAAGCAGTACTTC